The 24 T cell receptor beta chains listed next were all sequenced from one sample in a study of cytotoxic CD8 clonotypes in ibrutinib-treated CLL. The assay was immunoSEQ multiplex PCR, and TCRdb's table has in-frame clones only and misses some. The sample shows some 140,000 clones, 80% to 95% of them seen only once. The material was PBMCs, obtained after 12 months of ibrutinib treatment. Receptors were obtained from a human donor with chronic lymphocytic leukemia.

The rearrangement joins TRBV7-3 to TRBJ2-1; 10 bases are a match to TRBD2. Germline CDR1 and CDR2: SGHTA and FQGTGA. V lost 5 bases and J lost 6; bases outside the gene matches: 7. CDR3 size: 15 residues. CDR3 DNA: TGTGCCAGCAGCCCCCGGCTAGCGGGAGTCAATGAGCAGTTCTTC. Translation: CASSPRLAGVNEQFF.

J is TRBJ1-1 and V is TRBV27; D is perhaps TRBD1 (5 bases). The CDR3 sequence is 13 residues long. From germline, CDR1 is MNHEY and CDR2 SMNVEV (reference sequence). Trimming shortened V by 3 bases and J by 11 bases, and 16 bases separated the two germline ends. The CDR3 is CASSFGGGGTAFF. The CDR3 coding sequence is TGTGCCAGCAGTTTTGGGGGAGGAGGTACGGCTTTCTTT.

The chain is built from TRBV6-6 and TRBJ2-7; the D is unclear. Germline-derived CDR1 and CDR2 are MNHNY and SVGAGI (reference sequence). This CDR3 spans 12 amino acids. Between the trimmed V and J ends, which lost 5 bases and 4 bases, there was a span of 9 bases. Here the CDR3 DNA reads TGTGCCAGCAGTCGAAAAACGTACGAGCAGTACTTC. This codes for CASSRKTYEQYF.

The chain recombines TRBV18 with TRBJ2-4; D not resolved. CDR1 KGHSH and CDR2 LQKENI come from the germline V gene. Deletions cut 0 bases from V and 0 bases from J, with 6 bases between. This CDR3 has 15 amino acids. The CDR3 sequence: CASSPPSVAKNIQYF. CDR3 coding DNA: TGTGCCAGCTCACCACCCTCCGTAGCCAAAAACATTCAGTACTTC.

The chain employs TRBV11-2 and TRBJ2-6, with D tentatively TRBD2 (5 bases). Trimming removed 1 base from V and 0 bases from J, with 13 bases in between. The germline V gene has CDR1 SGHAT and CDR2 FQNNGV. This CDR3 contains 18 residues. CDR3 in amino acids: CASSLGTLVSSGANVLTF. CDR3 DNA sequence: TGTGCCAGCAGCTTAGGGACTTTGGTGAGCTCTGGGGCCAACGTCCTGACTTTC.

This clone was observed a single time. The J gene is TRBJ2-5, the V gene TRBV4-3; D may match TRBD1 or TRBD2 (5 bases each). With 1 base removed from V and 3 bases from J, the gap between germline ends came to 12 bases. There are 15 residues in the CDR3. Germline lookup yields CDR1 LGHNA and CDR2 YSLEER. This CDR3 is CASSQATQGEETQYF. CDR3 sequence (DNA): TGCGCCAGCAGCCAAGCCACTCAGGGAGAAGAGACCCAGTACTTC.

The J gene is TRBJ2-3, the V gene TRBV9, with TRBD2 matching over 12 bases. Trimming removed 3 bases from V and 4 bases from J; junction bases left unmatched: 9. Germline-derived CDR1 and CDR2 are SGDLS and YYNGEE. The CDR3 sequence is 17 residues long. Here the CDR3 reads CASSDELAGGLPDTQYF. In DNA form, the CDR3 reads TGTGCCAGCAGCGACGAACTAGCGGGAGGACTTCCAGATACGCAGTATTTT.

This clone was counted once. The V call is TRBV5-4, the J call TRBJ2-7, with 11 bases aligning to TRBD2. Germline CDR1 reads SGHNT; CDR2 reads YYREEE (reference sequence). With V trimmed by 4 bases and J by 7 bases, 13 bases remained unmatched. CDR3 length: 16 residues. CDR3 sequence: CASSLGLAGVVQEQYF. The CDR3 nucleotides are TGTGCCAGCAGCCTCGGACTAGCGGGTGTGGTCCAGGAGCAGTACTTC.

The V and J genes are TRBV5-4 and TRBJ1-4; 9 bases align to TRBD1. V dropped 3 bases and J dropped 6; count of bases not matched to a gene: 3. From germline, CDR1 is SGHNT and CDR2 YYREEE (reference sequence). The length of the CDR3 is 14 residues. The CDR3 DNA is TGTGCCAGCAGCTGGACAGGGGTGGATGAAAAACTGTTTTTT. It specifies CASSWTGVDEKLFF.

This chain joins TRBV10-3 and TRBJ2-1, with a possible D match to TRBD1 (5 bases). Trimming left V 2 bases short and J 4 bases short, with 9 bases between. The CDR3 is made up of 14 amino acids. CDR1 and CDR2 from the germline V gene are ENHRY and SYGVKD. The CDR3 region has the DNA TGTGCCATCAGTGAGACGACAGTTTACAATGAGCAGTTCTTC. This encodes CAISETTVYNEQFF.

The V and J genes are TRBV28 and TRBJ2-7; a possible D gene is TRBD2 (6 bases). Germline CDR1 reads MDHEN; CDR2 reads SYDVKM. Trimming took 2 bases from V and 3 from J, leaving 11 bases between them. CDR3 length: 14 residues. The CDR3 sequence is CASSLGGTIYEQYF. The CDR3 bases are TGTGCCAGCAGTTTAGGAGGGACGATCTACGAGCAGTACTTC.

This chain uses TRBV20-1 with TRBJ2-1; 9 bases align to TRBD2. V dropped 6 bases and J dropped 9; count of bases not matched to a gene: 3. Germline V gene lookup returns CDR1 DFQATT and CDR2 SNEGSKA (reference sequence). The CDR3 is made up of 11 amino acids. This chain's CDR3 is CSAGTSREQFF. As DNA, the CDR3 is TGCAGTGCGGGGACTAGCCGTGAGCAGTTCTTC.

V gene TRBV2 combines with J gene TRBJ2-7; unclear D gene. Germline CDR1 SNHLY, CDR2 FYNNEI. The length of the CDR3 is 13 residues. Between the trimmed V and J ends, which lost 4 bases and 3 bases, there was a span of 10 bases. The CDR3: CASSVDTNYEQYF. The CDR3 coding sequence is TGTGCCAGCAGTGTAGACACCAACTACGAGCAGTACTTC.

The J gene is TRBJ1-5, the V gene TRBV7-9, with D uncertain. The CDR3 length is 14 residues. Germline-derived CDR1 and CDR2 are SEHNR and FQNEAQ (reference sequence). The V and J ends lost 5 bases and 7 bases respectively, with 15 bases between them. CDR3 region: CASSPDGLFQPQHF. CDR3 DNA sequence: TGTGCCAGCAGCCCAGATGGGTTATTCCAGCCCCAGCATTTT.

The chain has TRBV2 and TRBJ2-1; TRBD2 aligns across 8 bases. The CDR3 totals 10 residues. V gave up 8 bases and J gave up 10 bases; unmatched junction bases: 1. Germline loops: CDR1 SNHLY, CDR2 FYNNEI. The CDR3 sequence: CASRGGEQFF. The CDR3 DNA reads TGTGCCAGCCGGGGGGGAGAGCAGTTCTTC.

This clone was recorded a few times. This sequence joins TRBV27 and TRBJ2-1; the D gene is possibly TRBD2 (6 bases). Germline CDR1 is MNHEY and CDR2 is SMNVEV (reference sequence). V gave up 0 bases and J gave up 5 bases, with 8 bases separating them. The CDR3 contains 14 residues. The CDR3 bases are TGTGCCAGCAGTTTATCTCGGACTAACAATGAGCAGTTCTTC. It yields the protein CASSLSRTNNEQFF.

The DNA for the CDR3 is TGTGCCGGCAAGACTGGGGCGGCGAACACCGGGGAGCTGTTTTTT. This codes for CAGKTGAANTGELFF. This sequence joins TRBV28 and TRBJ2-2, with D possibly matching TRBD1 (5 bases). With 11 bases removed from V and 0 bases from J, the gap between germline ends came to 16 bases. The CDR3 contains 15 residues. The germline CDR1 and CDR2 sequences are MDHEN and SYDVKM.

The chain uses TRBV27 and TRBJ2-7; D is perhaps TRBD1 or TRBD2 (5 bases each). The V gene lost 7 bases and the J gene lost 2 bases, with 18 bases spanning the gap. CDR1 MNHEY and CDR2 SMNVEV come from the germline V gene (reference sequence). The CDR3 runs 15 residues. CDR3 sequence (DNA): TGTGCCAGCACCCAGTACGGGGACCTTCCCTACGAGCAGTACTTC. Its protein is CASTQYGDLPYEQYF.

The DNA for the CDR3 is TGCGCCAGCAGCCAAGATGCGCTCCCCACACGATACAATGAGCAGTTCTTC. The encoded protein is CASSQDALPTRYNEQFF. The chain is built from TRBV4-1 and TRBJ2-1; D unclear. V lost 0 bases to trimming and J lost 4 bases, with 16 bases between them. The CDR3 length is 17 residues. Germline loops: CDR1 MGHRA, CDR2 YSYEKL.

The J gene is TRBJ2-1, the V gene TRBV25-1; 8 bases align to TRBD2. Per the germline V gene, CDR1 is MGHDK and CDR2 is SYGVNS. The V and J ends lost 4 bases and 3 bases, in that order; junction bases with no gene match: 5. The CDR3 has 15 residues. CDR3 bases: TGTGCCAGCAGTGCGACTAGCGAGAGCTACAATGAGCAGTTCTTC. Protein: CASSATSESYNEQFF.

CDR3 bases: TGTGCCTGGGGACGAAGGACCGGGGAGCTGTTTTTT. Protein sequence: CAWGRRTGELFF. The rearrangement joins TRBV30 to TRBJ2-2; unclear D gene. The length of the CDR3 is 12 residues. V was clipped by 5 bases and J by 5 bases, with 9 bases between them. Per the germline V gene, CDR1 is GTSNPN and CDR2 is SVGIG (reference sequence).

This clone was counted only a few times. The chain employs TRBV28 and TRBJ1-2; D gene unclear. In germline, CDR1 is MDHEN, CDR2 SYDVKM. This CDR3 comprises 15 residues. V was pared by 3 bases and J by 8 bases, with 19 bases between. The CDR3 DNA is TGTGCCAGCAGTTTTCTCGACCGCCCCACTAGGGGCTACACCTTC. Translation: CASSFLDRPTRGYTF.

V usage is TRBV6-5 and J usage is TRBJ2-1; possible D gene TRBD2, 6 bases. The CDR3 has 14 residues. With 8 bases removed from V and 3 bases from J, the gap between germline ends came to 14 bases. Germline V gene sequence: CDR1 MNHEY, CDR2 SVGAGI. The CDR3 region has the DNA TGTGCCAGCGCAACTAGCTGGATCTACAATGAGCAGTTCTTC. It encodes CASATSWIYNEQFF.

About this clone: The junction and the germline gene differ at one end; a read error may be behind it. The chain is built from TRBV7-7 and TRBJ2-3, with 9 bases that match TRBD2. This CDR3 has 15 amino acids. Germline V gene data show CDR1 as SSHAT and CDR2 as FNYEAQ (reference sequence). The CDR3 region is CASSKAGGGTDTQYF. DNA of the CDR3: TGTGCTAGCAGTAAAGCGGGAGGCGGCACAGATACGCAGTATTTT.